In its sample, the clone carrying this T cell receptor (beta chain) was seen once. Germline V gene data show CDR1 as MNHNS and CDR2 as SASEGT. Trimming took 2 bases from V and 8 from J, leaving 13 bases between them. The CDR3 covers 15 residues. These data belong to a study of blood T cell repertoires in COVID-19. For the study at large: Researchers got acute and convalescent COVID-19 samples from the United States, Italy and Spain. In each case, the material was cDNA or gDNA derived from T cells, B-cell-depleted T cells, or PBMCs.

This table comes from immunoSEQ multiplex PCR, and its TCRdb copy is limited to in-frame clones, with some not included. The data contain about 20,000 clones, about 89% of them singletons. The genes are TRBV6-1 and TRBJ1-6, with D possibly matching TRBD1 (5 bases). The sequencing input was peripheral blood. The sequence derives from a human donor in a cohort sampled during active COVID-19. CDR3 residues: CASSERQGKDSPLHF. The CDR3 DNA sequence: TGTGCCAGCAGTGAAAGGCAGGGCAAGGATTCACCCCTCCACTTT.